The entry that follows covers one TCR beta chain sequence. The sample is drawn from a study of blood T cell repertoires in COVID-19. Study context: The United States, Italy and Spain provided the acute and convalescent COVID-19 samples. Sources were T cells, B-cell-depleted T cells, or PBMCs; the material itself was cDNA or gDNA.

Using immunoSEQ multiplex PCR, the repertoire was profiled, and TCRdb retains in-frame clones only, with some absent. Of 470,000 or so clones listed, about 89% were seen once; the top ten hold 4.3%. The CDR3 has 14 residues. Germline assignment: CDR1 SGHRS and CDR2 YFSETQ. J lost 9 bases, V lost 4 bases, and 8 bases had no gene match. The clonotype comes from a woman aged 30 to 39 with acute or convalescent COVID-19. Sequenced material: peripheral blood. The genes are TRBV5-1 and TRBJ2-2; 8 bases line up with TRBD2. The CDR3 bases are TGCGCCAGCAGCCCCCGGGGGGGCGGCCGGGAGCTGTTTTTT. It yields the protein CASSPRGGGRELFF.